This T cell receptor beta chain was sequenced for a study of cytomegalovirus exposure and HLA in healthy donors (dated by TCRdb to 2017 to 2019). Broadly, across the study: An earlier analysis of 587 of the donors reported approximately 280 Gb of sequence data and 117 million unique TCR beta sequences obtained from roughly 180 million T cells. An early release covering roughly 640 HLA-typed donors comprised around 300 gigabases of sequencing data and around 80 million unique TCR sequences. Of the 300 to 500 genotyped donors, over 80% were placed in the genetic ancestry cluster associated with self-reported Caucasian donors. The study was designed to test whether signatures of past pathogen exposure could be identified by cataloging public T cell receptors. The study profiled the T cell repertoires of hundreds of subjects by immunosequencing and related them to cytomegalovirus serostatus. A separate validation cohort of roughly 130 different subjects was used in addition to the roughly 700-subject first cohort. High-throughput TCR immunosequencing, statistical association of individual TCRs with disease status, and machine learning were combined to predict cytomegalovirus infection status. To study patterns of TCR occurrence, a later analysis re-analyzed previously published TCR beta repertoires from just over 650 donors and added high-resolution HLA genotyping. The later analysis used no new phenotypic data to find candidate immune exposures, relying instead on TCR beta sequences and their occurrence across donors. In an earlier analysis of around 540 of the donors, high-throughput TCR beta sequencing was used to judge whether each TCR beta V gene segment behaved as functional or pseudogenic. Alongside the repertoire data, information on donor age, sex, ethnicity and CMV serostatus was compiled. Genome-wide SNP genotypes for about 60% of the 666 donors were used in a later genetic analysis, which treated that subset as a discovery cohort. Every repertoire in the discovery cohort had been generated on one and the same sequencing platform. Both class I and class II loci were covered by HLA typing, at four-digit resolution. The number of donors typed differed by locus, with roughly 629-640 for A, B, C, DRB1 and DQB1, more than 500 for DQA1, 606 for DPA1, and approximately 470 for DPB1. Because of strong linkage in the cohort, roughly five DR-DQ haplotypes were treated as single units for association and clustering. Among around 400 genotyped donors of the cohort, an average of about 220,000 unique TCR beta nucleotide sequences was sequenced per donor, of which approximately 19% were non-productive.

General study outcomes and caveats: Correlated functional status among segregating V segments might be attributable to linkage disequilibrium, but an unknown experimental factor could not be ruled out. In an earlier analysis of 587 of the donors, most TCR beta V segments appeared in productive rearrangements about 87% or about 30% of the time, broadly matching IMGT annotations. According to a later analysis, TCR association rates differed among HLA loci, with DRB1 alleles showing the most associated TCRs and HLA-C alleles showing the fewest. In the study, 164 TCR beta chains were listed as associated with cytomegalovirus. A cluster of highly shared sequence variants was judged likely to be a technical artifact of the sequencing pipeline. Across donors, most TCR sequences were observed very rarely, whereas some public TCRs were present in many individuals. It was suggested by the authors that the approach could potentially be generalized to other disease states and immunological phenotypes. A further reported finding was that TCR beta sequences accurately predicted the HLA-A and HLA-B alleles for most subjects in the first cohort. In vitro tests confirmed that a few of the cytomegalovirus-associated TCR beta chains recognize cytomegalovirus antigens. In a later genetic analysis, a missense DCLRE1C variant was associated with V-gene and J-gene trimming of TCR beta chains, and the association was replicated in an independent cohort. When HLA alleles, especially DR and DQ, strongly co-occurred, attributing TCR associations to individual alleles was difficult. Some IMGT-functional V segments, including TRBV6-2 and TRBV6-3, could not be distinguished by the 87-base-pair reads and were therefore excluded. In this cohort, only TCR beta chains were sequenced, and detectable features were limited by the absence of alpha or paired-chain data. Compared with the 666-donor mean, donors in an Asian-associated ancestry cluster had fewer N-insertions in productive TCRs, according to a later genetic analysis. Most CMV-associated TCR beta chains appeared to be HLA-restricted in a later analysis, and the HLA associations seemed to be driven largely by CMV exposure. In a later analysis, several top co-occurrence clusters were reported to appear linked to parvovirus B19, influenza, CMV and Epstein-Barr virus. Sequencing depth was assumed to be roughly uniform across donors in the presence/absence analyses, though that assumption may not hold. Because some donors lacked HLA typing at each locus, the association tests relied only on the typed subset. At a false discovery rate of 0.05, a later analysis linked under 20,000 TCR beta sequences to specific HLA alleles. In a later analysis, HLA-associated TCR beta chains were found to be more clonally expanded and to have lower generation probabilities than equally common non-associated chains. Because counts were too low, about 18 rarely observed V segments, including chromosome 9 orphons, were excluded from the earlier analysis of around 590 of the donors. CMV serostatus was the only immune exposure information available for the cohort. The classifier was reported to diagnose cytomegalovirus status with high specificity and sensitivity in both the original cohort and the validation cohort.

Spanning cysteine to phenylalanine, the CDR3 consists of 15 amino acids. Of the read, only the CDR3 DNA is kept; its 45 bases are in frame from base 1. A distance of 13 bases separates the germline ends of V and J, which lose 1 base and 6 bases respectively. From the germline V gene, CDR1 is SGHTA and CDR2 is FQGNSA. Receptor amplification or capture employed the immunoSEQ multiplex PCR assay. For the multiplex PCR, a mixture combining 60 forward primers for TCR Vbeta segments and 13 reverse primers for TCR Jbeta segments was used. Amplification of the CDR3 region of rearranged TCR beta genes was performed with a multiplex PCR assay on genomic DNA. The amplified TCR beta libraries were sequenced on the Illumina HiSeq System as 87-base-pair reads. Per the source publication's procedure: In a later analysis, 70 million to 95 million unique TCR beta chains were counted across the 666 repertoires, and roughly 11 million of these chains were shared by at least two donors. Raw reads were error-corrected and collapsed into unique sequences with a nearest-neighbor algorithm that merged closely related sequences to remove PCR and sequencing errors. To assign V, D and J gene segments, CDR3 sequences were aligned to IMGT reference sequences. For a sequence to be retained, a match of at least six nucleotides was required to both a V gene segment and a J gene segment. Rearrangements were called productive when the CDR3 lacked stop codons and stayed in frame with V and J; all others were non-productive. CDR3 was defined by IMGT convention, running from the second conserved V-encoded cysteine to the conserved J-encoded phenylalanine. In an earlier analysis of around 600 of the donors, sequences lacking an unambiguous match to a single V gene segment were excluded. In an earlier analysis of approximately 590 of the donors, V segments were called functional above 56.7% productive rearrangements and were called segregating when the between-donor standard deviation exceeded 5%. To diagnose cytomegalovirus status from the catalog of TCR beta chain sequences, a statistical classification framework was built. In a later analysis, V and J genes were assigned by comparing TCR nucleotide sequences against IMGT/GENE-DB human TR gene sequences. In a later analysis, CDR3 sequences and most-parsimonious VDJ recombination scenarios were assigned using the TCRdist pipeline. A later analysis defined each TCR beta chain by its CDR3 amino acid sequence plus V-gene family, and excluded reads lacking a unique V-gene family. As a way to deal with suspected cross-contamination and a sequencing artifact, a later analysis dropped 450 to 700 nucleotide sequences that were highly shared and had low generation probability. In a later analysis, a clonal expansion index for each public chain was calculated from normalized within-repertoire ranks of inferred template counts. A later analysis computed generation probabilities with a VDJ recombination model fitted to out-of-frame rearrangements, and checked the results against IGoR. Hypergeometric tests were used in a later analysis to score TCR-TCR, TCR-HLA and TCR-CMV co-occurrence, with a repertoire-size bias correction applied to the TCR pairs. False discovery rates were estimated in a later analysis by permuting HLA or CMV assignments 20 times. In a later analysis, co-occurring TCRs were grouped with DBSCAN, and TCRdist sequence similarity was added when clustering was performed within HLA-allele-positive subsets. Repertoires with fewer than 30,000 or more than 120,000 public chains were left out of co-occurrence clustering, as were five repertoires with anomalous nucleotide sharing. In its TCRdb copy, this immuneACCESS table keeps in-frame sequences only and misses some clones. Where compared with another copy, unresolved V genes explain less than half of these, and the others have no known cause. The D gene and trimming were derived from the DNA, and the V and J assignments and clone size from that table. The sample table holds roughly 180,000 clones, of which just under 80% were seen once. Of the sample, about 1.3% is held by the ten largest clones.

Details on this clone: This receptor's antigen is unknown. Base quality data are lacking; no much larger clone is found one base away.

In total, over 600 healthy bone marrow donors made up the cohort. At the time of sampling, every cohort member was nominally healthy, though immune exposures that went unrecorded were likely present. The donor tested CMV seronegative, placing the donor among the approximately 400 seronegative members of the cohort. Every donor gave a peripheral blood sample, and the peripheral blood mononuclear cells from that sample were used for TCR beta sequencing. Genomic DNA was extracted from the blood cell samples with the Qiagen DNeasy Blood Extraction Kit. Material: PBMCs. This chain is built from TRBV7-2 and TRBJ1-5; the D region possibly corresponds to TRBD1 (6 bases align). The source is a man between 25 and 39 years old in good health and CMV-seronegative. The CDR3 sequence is CASSLETGGGQPQHF. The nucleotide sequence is TGTGCCAGCAGCTTAGAGACGGGGGGCGGTCAGCCCCAGCATTTT.